One sample yielded the 14 T cell receptor beta chains listed below, sequenced in a study of blood T cell repertoires in COVID-19. Using immunoSEQ multiplex PCR, the repertoire was profiled, and TCRdb retains in-frame clones only, with some absent. Of a few hundred thousand clones in the sample, around 83% were seen once. Material for sequencing was PBMCs or T cells enriched from blood (not recorded which). The receptors were sampled from a woman in her 50s who had recovered from COVID-19.

The V gene is TRBV4-3, the J gene TRBJ2-3; 10 bases map to TRBD2. After removal of 1 base from V and 3 bases from J, the junction contained 4 bases not matched to a gene. CDR1 is LGHNA, CDR2 YSLEER, per germline. The CDR3 runs 16 residues. The CDR3 bases are TGCGCCAGCAGCCAAGCCACTAGCGGGATAACAGATACGCAGTATTTT. This codes for CASSQATSGITDTQYF.

The chain recombines TRBV7-2 with TRBJ2-7; TRBD2 matches at 9 bases. V trimming: 5 bases; J trimming: 2 bases; junction bases outside the gene matches: 7. This CDR3 region has 15 residues. Germline values: CDR1 SGHTA, CDR2 FQGNSA. CDR3 protein: CASSISGRLPYEQYF. The CDR3 region has the DNA TGTGCCAGCAGCATCAGCGGGAGGTTACCCTACGAGCAGTACTTC.

This chain uses TRBV28 with TRBJ1-1, with 8 bases lining up with TRBD1. Germline V CDR1 and CDR2: MDHEN, SYDVKM. Germline trimming cut 5 bases from V and 3 bases from J; bases unmatched to any gene: 8. The CDR3 spans 15 residues. CDR3 DNA sequence: TGTGCCAGCAGTCCGCCGGACAGGGTTTACACTGAAGCTTTCTTT. It codes for CASSPPDRVYTEAFF.

V gene TRBV6-1 combines with J gene TRBJ1-2; 9 nucleotides line up with TRBD1. Germline values: CDR1 MNHNS, CDR2 SASEGT. V dropped 3 bases and J dropped 4; count of bases not matched to a gene: 9. The CDR3 spans 16 residues. In nucleotides, the CDR3 is TGTGCCAGCAGTGAGACATTTACAGGGGGCGGCTATGGCTACACCTTC. Translated, it gives CASSETFTGGGYGYTF.

J is TRBJ2-7 and V is TRBV6-5; 10 positions agree with TRBD1. V lost 6 bases and J lost 2; bases outside the gene matches: 4. The CDR3 is 14 residues long. From germline, CDR1 is MNHEY and CDR2 SVGAGI. CDR3 nucleotide sequence: TGTGCCAGCAGAGTGGGACAGGGGACCTACGAGCAGTACTTC. This translates into CASRVGQGTYEQYF.

This clone turned up a few times. J is TRBJ1-1 and V is TRBV28; maybe TRBD1 (5 bases). This CDR3 spans 15 amino acids. Germline CDR1 is MDHEN and CDR2 is SYDVKM. V was shortened by 4 bases and J by 11 bases, with 23 bases between the two germline ends. The CDR3 protein is CASSSPGRPSRGAFF. CDR3 sequence (DNA): TGTGCCAGCAGTTCCCCGGGACGGCCGAGCCGGGGGGCTTTCTTT.

This chain uses TRBV10-3 with TRBJ2-7; 11 bases match TRBD2. CDR1 ENHRY and CDR2 SYGVKD come from the germline V gene. The CDR3 loop spans 17 amino acids. V shed 9 bases, J shed 7 bases, and the junction held 20 bases outside the gene matches. Written as DNA, the CDR3 is TGTGCCATTGAAACTAGCGGGAGTTCTGCTTTCTCGAGGGAGCAGTACTTC. Protein: CAIETSGSSAFSREQYF.

The V gene is TRBV21-1, the J gene TRBJ2-1; the D call in the table, TRBD2, was not verified against the DNA. TRBV21-1 is annotated as a pseudogene. The CDR3 has 18 residues. In DNA, the CDR3 is TGTGCCAGCAGCGGGCGGGAGAAATGGAACCTCCTCTGCAATGAGCAGTTCTTC. Its protein product is CASSGREKWNLLCNEQFF.

The chain links TRBV5-5 to TRBJ1-1; D unresolved. Germline CDR1 is SGHKS and CDR2 is YYEKEE (reference sequence). This CDR3 spans 13 amino acids. Trimming stripped 2 bases from V and 4 bases from J, with 9 bases between. The CDR3 reads CASSFGRGTEAFF. In DNA, the CDR3 is TGTGCCAGCAGCTTCGGCCGGGGCACTGAAGCTTTCTTT.

J is TRBJ2-1 and V is TRBV6-5; a weak D match, TRBD1 (6 bases). The CDR3 is 14 amino acids. The V end was cut by 7 bases, the J end by 4 bases, with 14 bases between. The germline V gene has CDR1 MNHEY and CDR2 SVGAGI. The CDR3 sequence is CASTGGWGYNEQFF. CDR3 in DNA: TGTGCCAGCACTGGGGGCTGGGGATACAATGAGCAGTTCTTC.

The rearrangement links TRBV11-1 to TRBJ1-3; perhaps TRBD1 as D (5 bases). The CDR3 length is 14 residues. Germline-derived CDR1 and CDR2 are SGHAT and FQDESV (reference sequence). V gave up 5 bases and J gave up 4 bases, with 12 bases separating them. CDR3 nucleotides: TGTGCCAGCAGCCGCGGGGCGTCCGGAAACACCATATATTTT. Translated, it gives CASSRGASGNTIYF.

The V and J genes are TRBV6-5 and TRBJ1-5; D is perhaps TRBD1 (5 bases). The CDR3 spans 15 residues. Per germline, CDR1 MNHEY and CDR2 SVGAGI. The germline V and J ends were trimmed by 0 bases and 7 bases, with 13 bases remaining between them. CDR3 loop: CASSYSWGGQQPQHF. The CDR3 DNA is TGTGCCAGCAGTTACTCGTGGGGCGGCCAGCAGCCCCAGCATTTT.

The chain employs TRBV9 and TRBJ2-7; maybe TRBD2 (6 bases). The CDR3 consists of 12 residues. Deletions cut 3 bases from V and 6 bases from J, with 10 bases between. Germline V gene lookup returns CDR1 SGDLS and CDR2 YYNGEE. The CDR3 here is CASSAGAFEQYF. DNA for the CDR3: TGTGCCAGCAGCGCGGGAGCTTTCGAGCAGTACTTC.

V is TRBV28 and J is TRBJ2-7, with 7 bases lining up with TRBD2. This CDR3 region has 15 residues. The junction had 11 bases not matched to a gene; V was cut back by 7 bases and J by 2 bases. The germline V gene encodes CDR1 MDHEN and CDR2 SYDVKM. The CDR3 sequence is CASTHSSGGAYEQYF. The CDR3 nucleotides read TGTGCCAGCACTCATTCCTCGGGGGGAGCCTACGAGCAGTACTTC.